This TCR beta chain was obtained from a study of CD8+ T cells in alopecia areata. The overall study: Affected scalp percentage determined the severity score of treated patients. Study-level points and caveats: In scalp and blood, many expanded lesional clones persisted during tofacitinib.

In the case of this clone: The antigen remains unidentified.

Treatment here: oral pan-JAK inhibitor, 5-10 mg twice daily. Germline trimming cut 7 bases from V and 1 base from J; bases unmatched to any gene: 6. The CDR3 is 17 residues long. CDR1 SGHTA and CDR2 FQGTGA come from the germline V gene. RNA extraction and reverse transcription yielded cDNA as sequencing template. TCRdb's table, derived via immunoSEQ multiplex PCR, lists solely in-frame clones and lacks some. The profile shows nearly 200,000 clones, over 45% of them singletons. This chain links TRBV7-3 with TRBJ2-3; the match to TRBD2 covers 15 bases. The sequence was collected from a human donor with alopecia areata. Material: CD4+ T cells sorted from blood, obtained at week 24, from a patient treated with tofacitinib. The CDR3 sequence is CASTGLAGGQGTDTQYF. The CDR3 DNA reads TGTGCCAGCACGGGACTAGCGGGGGGCCAGGGCACAGATACGCAGTATTTT.